Shown below are 15 T cell receptor beta chains from a single sample sequenced in a study of blood T cell repertoires in COVID-19. Data came from immunoSEQ multiplex PCR; TCRdb stores just in-frame clones and leaves some out. The sample lists over 400,000 clones; around nine tenths were seen once. The specimen sequenced was PBMCs or T cells enriched from blood (not recorded which). The receptors were sampled from a woman aged 55 to 70 who had recovered from COVID-19.

The chain links TRBV1 to TRBJ1-6; the table calls TRBD1, which could not be checked here. TRBV1 constitutes a pseudogene. The CDR3 runs to 24 residues. The DNA of the CDR3 is TGCACCAGCAGCCAAGTTTGGGACAGGGCCAGGGTACAGTCCCCACACTCCTATAATTCACCCCTCCACTTT. Protein sequence: CTSSQVWDRARVQSPHSYNSPLHF.

The chain has TRBV29-1 and TRBJ2-3; D might be TRBD2 (6 bases). The germline CDR1 and CDR2 sequences are SQVTM and ANQGSEA. The V end lost 0 bases, the J end lost 4 bases, and 14 bases lay between the germline ends. The CDR3 spans 15 residues. The CDR3 DNA sequence: TGCAGCGTTGAAGAAATGAGGAGCGGGCCAGATACGCAGTATTTT. Encoded protein: CSVEEMRSGPDTQYF.

The chain couples TRBV23-1 to TRBJ1-1; 8 bases fit TRBD1. TRBV23-1 is recorded as an ORF, its role being uncertain. The ends lost 6 bases at V and 0 bases at J; junction bases unmatched: 18. This CDR3 has 19 residues. The CDR3 nucleotides read TGCGCCAGCAGATCCCCCGGGACCTCAGGGGGCTCCATGAACACTGAAGCTTTCTTT. It translates to CASRSPGTSGGSMNTEAFF.

As concerns this clone: The DNA is omitted, as the CDR3 cannot be located on it reliably, and the CDR3 follows TCRdb's listing. The J gene is TRBJ1-2, the V gene TRBV7-9. CDR1 SEHNR and CDR2 FQNEAQ come from the germline V gene (reference sequence). Ends included, the CDR3 has 17 residues. The CDR3 loop reads CASSLGGISSGYTFRTF.

The chain links TRBV28 to TRBJ1-2, with 7 bases fitting TRBD1. Germline V gene data show CDR1 as MDHEN and CDR2 as SYDVKM. CDR3 length: 15 amino acids. V shed 5 bases, J shed 8 bases, and the junction held 14 bases outside the gene matches. The CDR3 DNA sequence: TGTGCCAGCAGTCAACCGGGACAGACCTTTGGCGGCTACACCTTC. Amino acids: CASSQPGQTFGGYTF.

This clone occurred once. V usage is TRBV28 and J usage is TRBJ1-6; 9 bases align to TRBD1. V was pared by 7 bases and J by 7 bases, with 8 bases of the junction left unmatched. Per germline, CDR1 MDHEN and CDR2 SYDVKM. The CDR3 is 15 residues long. Here the CDR3 DNA reads TGTGCCAGCAATCTCGCCGGGACAGGGAATTCACCCCTCCACTTT. Translating gives CASNLAGTGNSPLHF.

V is TRBV5-1 and J is TRBJ2-1; weak D call: TRBD1 (6 bases). This CDR3 spans 12 amino acids. CDR1 and CDR2 from the germline V gene are SGHRS and YFSETQ. Trimming pared 7 bases from V and 5 bases from J, leaving 10 bases between. CDR3 in DNA: TGCGCCAGCTTTAACAGGGACAATGAGCAGTTCTTC. Translating gives CASFNRDNEQFF.

CDR3 nucleotides: TGCGCCAGCAGCTTTCAGCAGGGCTACGAGCAGTACTTC. It codes for CASSFQQGYEQYF. The chain recombines TRBV5-1 with TRBJ2-7; D is perhaps TRBD1 (5 bases). The CDR3 is 13 amino acids. V lost 2 bases and J lost 3, with 9 bases in between. Germline CDR1 reads SGHRS; CDR2 reads YFSETQ.

This clone was observed once. The chain employs TRBV13 and TRBJ1-6; the D is unclear. With 11 bases removed from V and 2 bases from J, the gap between germline ends came to 16 bases. CDR1 is PRHDT, CDR2 FYEKMQ, per germline (reference sequence). CDR3 length: 15 amino acids. This CDR3 is CAGYAAAAYNSPLHF. Here the CDR3 DNA reads TGTGCCGGTTATGCGGCAGCCGCCTATAATTCACCCCTCCACTTT.

The J gene is TRBJ2-1, the V gene TRBV6-5; D remains ambiguous. V lost 7 bases to trimming and J lost 6 bases, with 13 bases between them. The CDR3 contains 13 residues. CDR1 and CDR2 (germline): MNHEY, SVGAGI. CDR3 DNA sequence: TGTGCCAGCATCGGTACGCCGGGCAATGAGCAGTTCTTC. Protein: CASIGTPGNEQFF.

The sample holds a few counts of this clone. This sequence joins TRBV24-1 and TRBJ1-2, with a tentative D call TRBD1 (6 bases). The germline V gene encodes CDR1 KGHDR and CDR2 SFDVKD. The CDR3 is 13 amino acids. V was pared by 5 bases and J by 4 bases, with 10 bases between. The CDR3: CATSAGTSYGYTF. In DNA form, the CDR3 reads TGTGCCACCAGTGCCGGGACAAGCTATGGCTACACCTTC.

This clone came up once. V usage is TRBV29-1 and J usage is TRBJ2-7, with 7 bases identical to TRBD2. J gave up 6 bases and V 5 bases, and 4 bases lay outside the gene matches. The V gene's germline CDR1 is SQVTM and CDR2 ANQGSEA. CDR3 length equals 11 residues. The CDR3 sequence is CSVLTGGEQYV. The CDR3 nucleotides read TGCAGCGTTTTAACGGGAGGCGAGCAGTACGTC.

The chain employs TRBV27 and TRBJ1-5; no reliable D call. CDR1 and CDR2 (germline): MNHEY, SMNVEV (reference sequence). This CDR3 contains 14 residues. V lost 5 bases and J lost 6, with 14 bases in between. CDR3 nucleotides: TGTGCCAGCAGTCCTCGACTAGGGTTTCAGCCCCAGCATTTT. Protein product: CASSPRLGFQPQHF.

CDR3 protein: CASNRLGASGVKDNEQFF. CDR3 in DNA: TGTGCCAGCAACCGACTGGGGGCTAGCGGGGTAAAGGACAATGAGCAGTTCTTC. V is TRBV7-9 and J is TRBJ2-1, with 9 bases matching TRBD2. CDR1 and CDR2 from the germline V gene are SEHNR and FQNEAQ (reference sequence). The V and J ends lost 7 bases and 5 bases, in that order; junction bases with no gene match: 18. The CDR3 has 18 residues.

The chain carries TRBV3-1 (or the pseudogene TRBV3-2) and TRBJ2-3; no definite D call. This CDR3 comprises 13 residues. Germline CDR1 LGHDT, CDR2 YNNKEL (reference sequence). Trimming took 1 base from V and 5 from J, leaving 7 bases between them. Here the CDR3 reads CASSQVPGDTQYF. DNA for the CDR3: TGTGCCAGCAGCCAAGTGCCAGGAGATACGCAGTATTTT.